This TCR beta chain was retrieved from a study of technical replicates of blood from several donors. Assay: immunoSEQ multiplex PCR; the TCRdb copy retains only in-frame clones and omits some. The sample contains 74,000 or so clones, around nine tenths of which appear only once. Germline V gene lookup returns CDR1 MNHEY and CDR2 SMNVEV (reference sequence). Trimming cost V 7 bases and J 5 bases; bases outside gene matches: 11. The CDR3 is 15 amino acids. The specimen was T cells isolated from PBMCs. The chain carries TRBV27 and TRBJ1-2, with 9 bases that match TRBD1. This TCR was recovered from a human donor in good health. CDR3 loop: CASTSGTGTGYGYTF. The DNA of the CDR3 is TGTGCCAGCACCTCCGGGACAGGGACCGGGTATGGCTACACCTTC.